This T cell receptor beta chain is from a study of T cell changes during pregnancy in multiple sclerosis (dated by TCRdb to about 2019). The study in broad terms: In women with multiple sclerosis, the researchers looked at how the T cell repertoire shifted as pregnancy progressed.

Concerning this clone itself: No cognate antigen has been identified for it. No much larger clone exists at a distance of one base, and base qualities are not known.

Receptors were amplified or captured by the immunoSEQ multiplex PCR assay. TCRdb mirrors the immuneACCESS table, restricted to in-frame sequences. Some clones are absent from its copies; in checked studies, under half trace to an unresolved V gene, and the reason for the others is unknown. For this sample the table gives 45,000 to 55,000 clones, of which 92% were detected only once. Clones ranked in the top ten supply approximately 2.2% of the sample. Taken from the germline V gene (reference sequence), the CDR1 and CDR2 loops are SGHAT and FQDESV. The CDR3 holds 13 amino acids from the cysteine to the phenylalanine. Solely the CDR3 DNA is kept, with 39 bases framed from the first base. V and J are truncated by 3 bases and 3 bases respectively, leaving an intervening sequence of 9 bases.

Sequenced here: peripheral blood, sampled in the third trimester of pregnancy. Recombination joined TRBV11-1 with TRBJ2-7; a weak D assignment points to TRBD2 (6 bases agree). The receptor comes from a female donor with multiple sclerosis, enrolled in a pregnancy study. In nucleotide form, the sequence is TGTGCCAGCAGCTTTGTGGGAGGCTACGAGCAGTACTTC. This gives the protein CASSFVGGYEQYF.